A selection of T cell receptor beta chains follows, all from one sample in a study of response to subunit inactivated influenza vaccine. TCRdb itself ran the RT-PCR reads through MiXCR, one entry per CDR3 protein. The sample carries under 850,000 distinct CDR3 sequences, around a sixth recorded once. The sequenced sample was PBMCs from blood, obtained 4 to 6 days after vaccination. These TCRs come from a man between 50 and 59 years old who received an inactivated influenza vaccine. CDR3s leave out the opening cysteine and the closing phenylalanine or tryptophan.

V: TRBV7-3; J: TRBJ2-3; CDR3: ASSLIGSTGGYSTDTQY
V: TRBV20-1; J: TRBJ2-7; CDR3: SAPWTGRYEQY
V: TRBV24-1; J: TRBJ2-2; CDR3: ATSDPPGTSGPNTGELF
V: TRBV6-1; J: TRBJ1-1; CDR3: ASRTGWNTEAF
V: TRBV12-3/TRBV12-4; J: TRBJ2-2; CDR3: ASSPDRGLAGELF
V: TRBV20-1; J: TRBJ2-1; CDR3: SARDHLTGINEQF
V: TRBV20-1; J: TRBJ2-5; CDR3: SARSLAGGNQETQY
V: TRBV20-1; J: TRBJ2-7; CDR3: SARGGGGAVFSTYEQY
V: TRBV29-1; J: TRBJ2-5; CDR3: SVEGWPLQETQY
V: TRBV5-1; J: TRBJ2-6; CDR3: ASSLEGQGGFSGANVLT
V: TRBV12-3/TRBV12-4; J: TRBJ2-1; CDR3: ASTLIGGRAYNEQF
V: TRBV10-3; J: TRBJ2-1; CDR3: AISEREGPRNEQF
V: TRBV5-6; J: TRBJ2-1; CDR3: ASSLAGPINEQF
V: TRBV4-1; J: TRBJ2-7; CDR3: ASSLTGTDVYEQY
V: TRBV10-3; J: TRBJ2-2; CDR3: AIGRQSFTGELF
V: TRBV5-6; J: TRBJ2-5; CDR3: ASSRNLESETQY
V: TRBV6-2/TRBV6-3; J: TRBJ2-1; CDR3: ASSYGLVNNEQF
V: TRBV5-1; J: TRBJ2-7; CDR3: ASRTYYEQY
V: TRBV5-6; J: TRBJ1-5; CDR3: ASTTGVGFNQPQH
V: TRBV12-3/TRBV12-4; J: TRBJ2-3; CDR3: ASSPGATQY
V: TRBV5-1; J: TRBJ2-7; CDR3: ASSLGQGKTGEQY
V: TRBV7-2; J: TRBJ2-7; CDR3: ASSFGEGRFYEQY
V: TRBV10-2; J: TRBJ1-4; CDR3: ASAPRDEKLF
V: TRBV27; J: TRBJ2-1; CDR3: ASSLSGGEGEQF
V: TRBV7-2; J: TRBJ2-3; CDR3: ASSPRSASTDTQY
V: TRBV10-2; J: TRBJ2-7; CDR3: ASSEHRAGDEQY
V: TRBV28; J: TRBJ2-7; CDR3: ASSSPHRGYEQY
V: TRBV6-5; J: TRBJ2-1; CDR3: ASSYGSREVEQF
V: TRBV7-2; J: TRBJ2-3; CDR3: ASSLGTGGWGTQY
V: TRBV10-3; J: TRBJ1-6; CDR3: AISESGPPLH
V: TRBV2; J: TRBJ2-7; CDR3: ASSEGPSGTYEQY
V: TRBV2; J: TRBJ1-5; CDR3: ASREDRASGQPQH
V: TRBV10-3; J: TRBJ1-5; CDR3: AISDGQGGNQPQH
V: TRBV29-1; J: TRBJ2-4; CDR3: SVEVTGGGIQY
V: TRBV11-2; J: TRBJ2-2; CDR3: ASSLARRGTTGELF
V: TRBV5-1; J: TRBJ2-1; CDR3: ASSLRPDLYNEQF
V: TRBV6-2/TRBV6-3; J: TRBJ2-1; CDR3: ASSYLAGGENEQF
V: TRBV7-2; J: TRBJ1-2; CDR3: ASSRDMVGKTNYGYT
V: TRBV10-2; J: TRBJ2-2; CDR3: ASRVVGTGSNTGELF
V: TRBV5-1; J: TRBJ2-5; CDR3: ASAKSGAETQY
V: TRBV7-2; J: TRBJ1-5; CDR3: ASSLVSRVNQPQH